This T cell receptor (beta chain) was sequenced in a study of T cell responses to AZD1222 COVID-19 vaccine. Study-wide results and limits: Vaccine-related CD4 TCRs covered spike, predominating at 160-218 and 743-854.

Profiled with immunoSEQ multiplex PCR; TCRdb holds only in-frame clones, not every one. This repertoire shows 100,000 or so clones, 88% found once; its top ten account for more than 9%. As for this clone: Its specificity is unknown.

The receptor was isolated from an adult in good health. The sample consisted of peripheral blood, taken on day 0 of AZD1222 vaccination.

As DNA, the CDR3 is TGTGCCAGTAGTATGGGGCAGGGAGGCTCCTACGAGCAGTACTTC. This translates into CASSMGQGGSYEQYF. The V gene is TRBV19, the J gene TRBJ2-7, with D perhaps matching TRBD2 (6 bases). The CDR3 covers 15 residues. Germline V gene data show CDR1 as LNHDA and CDR2 as SQIVND (reference sequence). V lost 3 bases and J lost 0, with 12 bases in between.